The clone carrying this TCR beta chain was picked up many times. Its antigen remains unidentified. MiXCR was run by TCRdb on the reads, yielding one entry per CDR3 protein. The sample holds roughly 500,000 distinct CDR3 sequences; about 33% are singletons and the top ten take roughly a sixth. This specimen comes from a study of T cell repertoires in cytomegalovirus infection. Study-level background: Recently identified HLA-C-restricted CMV epitopes and well-studied HLA-B-restricted CMV epitopes were used by the study. Public signatures in TCR beta pointed to CMV infection and matching HLA type.

The CDR3 length is 15 residues. The germline V gene encodes CDR1 SGHTA and CDR2 FQGTGA. Unmatched junction bases numbered 7, after V lost 5 bases and J lost 4 bases. Study results and caveats: In two of eight donors, the top clonotype was HLA-C-restricted CMV-specific. The cumulative frequency of public TCR beta families identified carriers of CMV plus the relevant HLA.

This TCR derives from a human donor in good health (CMV status not recorded). Some clones in this sample may be carry-over from other donors' samples. The J gene is TRBJ2-1, the V gene TRBV7-3, with 8 bases fitting TRBD2. The sample here was cultured PBMCs, taken from culture after CMV antigen stimulation. CDR3 amino acids: CASSPSGGAYNEQFF. CDR3 DNA sequence: TGTGCCAGCAGCCCGAGCGGGGGAGCTTACAATGAGCAGTTCTTC.